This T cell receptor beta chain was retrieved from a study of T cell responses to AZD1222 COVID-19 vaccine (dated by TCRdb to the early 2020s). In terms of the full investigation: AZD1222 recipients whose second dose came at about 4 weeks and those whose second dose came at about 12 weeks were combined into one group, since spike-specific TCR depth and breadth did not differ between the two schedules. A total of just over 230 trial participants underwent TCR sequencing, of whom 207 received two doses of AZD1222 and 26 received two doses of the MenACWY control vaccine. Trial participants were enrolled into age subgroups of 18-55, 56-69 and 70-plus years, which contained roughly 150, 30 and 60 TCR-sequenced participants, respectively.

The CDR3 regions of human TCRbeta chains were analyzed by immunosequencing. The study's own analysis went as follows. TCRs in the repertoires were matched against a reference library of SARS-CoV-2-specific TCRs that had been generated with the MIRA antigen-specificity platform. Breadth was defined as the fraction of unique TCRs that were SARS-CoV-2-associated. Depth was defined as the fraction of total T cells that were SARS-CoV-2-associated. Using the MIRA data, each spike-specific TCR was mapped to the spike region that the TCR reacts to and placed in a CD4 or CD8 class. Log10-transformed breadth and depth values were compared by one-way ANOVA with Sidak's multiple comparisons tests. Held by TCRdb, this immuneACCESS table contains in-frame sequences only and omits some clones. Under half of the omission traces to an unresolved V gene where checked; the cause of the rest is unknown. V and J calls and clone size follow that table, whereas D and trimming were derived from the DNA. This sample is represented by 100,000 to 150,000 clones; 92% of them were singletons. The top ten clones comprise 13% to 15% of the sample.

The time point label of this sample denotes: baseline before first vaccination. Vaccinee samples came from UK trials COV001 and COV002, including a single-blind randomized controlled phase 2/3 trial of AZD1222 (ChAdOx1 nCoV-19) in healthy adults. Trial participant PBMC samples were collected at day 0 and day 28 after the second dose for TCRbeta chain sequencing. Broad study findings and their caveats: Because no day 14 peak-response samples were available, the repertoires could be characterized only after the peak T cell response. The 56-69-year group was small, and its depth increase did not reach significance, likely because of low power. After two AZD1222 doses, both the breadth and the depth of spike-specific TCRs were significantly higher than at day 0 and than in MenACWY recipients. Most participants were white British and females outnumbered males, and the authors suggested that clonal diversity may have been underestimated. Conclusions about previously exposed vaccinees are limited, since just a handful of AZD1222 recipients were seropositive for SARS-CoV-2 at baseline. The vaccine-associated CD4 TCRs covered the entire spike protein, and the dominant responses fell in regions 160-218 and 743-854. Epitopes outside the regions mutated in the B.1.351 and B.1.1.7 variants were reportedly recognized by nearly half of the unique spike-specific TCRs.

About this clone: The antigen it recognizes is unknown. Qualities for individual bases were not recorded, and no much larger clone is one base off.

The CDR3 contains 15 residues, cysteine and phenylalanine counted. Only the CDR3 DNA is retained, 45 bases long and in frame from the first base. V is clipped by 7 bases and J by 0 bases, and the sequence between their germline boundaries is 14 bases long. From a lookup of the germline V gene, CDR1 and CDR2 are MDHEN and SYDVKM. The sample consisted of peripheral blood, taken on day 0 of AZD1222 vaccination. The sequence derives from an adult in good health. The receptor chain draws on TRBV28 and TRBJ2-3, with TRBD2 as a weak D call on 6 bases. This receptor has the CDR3 CASIRGGASTDTQYF. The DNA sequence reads TGTGCCAGCATCCGGGGCGGGGCTAGCACAGATACGCAGTATTTT.